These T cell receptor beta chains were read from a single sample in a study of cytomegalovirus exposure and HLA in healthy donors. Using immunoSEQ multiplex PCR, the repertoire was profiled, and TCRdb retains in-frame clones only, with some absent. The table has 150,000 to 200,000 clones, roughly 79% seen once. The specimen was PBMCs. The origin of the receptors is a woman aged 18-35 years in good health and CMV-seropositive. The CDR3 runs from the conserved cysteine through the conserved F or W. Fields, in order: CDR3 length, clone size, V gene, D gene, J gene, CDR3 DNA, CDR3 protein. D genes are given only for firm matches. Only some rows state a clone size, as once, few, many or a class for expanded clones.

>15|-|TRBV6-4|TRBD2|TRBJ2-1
TGTGCCAGCAGACTACTAGCGGGGGAGTACAATGAGCAGTTCTTC
CASRLLAGEYNEQFF
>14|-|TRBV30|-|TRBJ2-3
TGTGCCGGACAACCGCGGATCGGCACAGATACGCAGTATTTT
CAGQPRIGTDTQYF
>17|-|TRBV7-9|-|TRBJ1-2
TGTGCCAGCAGCTTAGCGAATGGAGGAAAAGCTAACTATGGCTACACCTTC
CASSLANGGKANYGYTF
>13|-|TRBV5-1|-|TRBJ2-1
TGCGCCAGCAGCTTAGCTAGGGGGAGTGAGCAGTTCTTC
CASSLARGSEQFF
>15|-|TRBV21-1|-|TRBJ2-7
TGTGCCAGCAGCAAAAGAGGGGACAGGATTAGGAAGCAGTACTTC
CASSKRGDRIRKQYF
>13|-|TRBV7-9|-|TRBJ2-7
TGTGCCAGCAGCTTTGGGGGGAGCCACGAGCAGTACTTC
CASSFGGSHEQYF
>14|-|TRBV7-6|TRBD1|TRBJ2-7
TGTGCCAGCAGCTTAGCAGGGGGCGGCGACGAGCAGTACTTC
CASSLAGGGDEQYF
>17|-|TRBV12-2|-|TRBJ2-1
TGTGCAAGTCGCCATACGGTATCTAGCGGGCAGATCGATGAGCAGTTCTTC
CASRHTVSSGQIDEQFF
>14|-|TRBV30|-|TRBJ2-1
TGTGCCTACGCCGAAAACCTAGTATACAATGAGCAGTTCTTC
CAYAENLVYNEQFF
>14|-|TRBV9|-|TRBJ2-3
TGTGCCAGCAGCGCAACGAGTGGCACAGATACGCAGTATTTT
CASSATSGTDTQYF
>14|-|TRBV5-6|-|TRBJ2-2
TGTGCCAGCAGCTTGGAGCTGCACACCGGGGAGCTGTTTTTT
CASSLELHTGELFF
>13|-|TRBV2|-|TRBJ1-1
TGTGCCGTCCAGTCACGATCTTACACTGAAGCTTTCTTT
CAVQSRSYTEAFF
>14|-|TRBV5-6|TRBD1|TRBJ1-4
TGTGCCAGCAGCATTGGACAGGGTTGGCAAAAACTGTTTTTT
CASSIGQGWQKLFF
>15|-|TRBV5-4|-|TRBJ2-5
TGTGCCAGCAGCTTGTGGAGTAGCGGAGAAGAGACCCAGTACTTC
CASSLWSSGEETQYF
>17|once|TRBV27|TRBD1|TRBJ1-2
TGTGCCAGCAGTTTATCGATTCGGACAGGGAGAAACTATGGCTACACCTTC
CASSLSIRTGRNYGYTF
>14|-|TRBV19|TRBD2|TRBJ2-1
TGTGCCAGTAGTTCGCGGGGGGCTTACGATGAGCAGTTCTTC
CASSSRGAYDEQFF
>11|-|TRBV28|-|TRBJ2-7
TGTGCCAGCACTGTACAGGGAGAGCAGTACTTC
CASTVQGEQYF
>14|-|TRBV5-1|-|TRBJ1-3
TGCGCCAGCAGGGAGTTCAACTCTGGAAACACCATATATTTT
CASREFNSGNTIYF
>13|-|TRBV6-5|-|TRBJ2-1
TGTGCCAGCAGTTTAGCGTTTCTTGATGAGCAGTTCTTC
CASSLAFLDEQFF
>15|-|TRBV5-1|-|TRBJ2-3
TGCGCCAGCAGCTCTCAGGGGAGTGGAACAGATACGCAGTATTTT
CASSSQGSGTDTQYF
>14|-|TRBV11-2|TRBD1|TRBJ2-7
TGTGCCAGCAGCTTACCAGGGACAGGGTACGAGCAGTACTTC
CASSLPGTGYEQYF
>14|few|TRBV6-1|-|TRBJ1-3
TGTGCCAGCAGGCGGGGGGACTCTGGAAACACCATATATTTT
CASRRGDSGNTIYF
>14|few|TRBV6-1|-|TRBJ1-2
TGTGCCAGCAGGCTAACCCAGACGGGATATGGCTACACCTTC
CASRLTQTGYGYTF
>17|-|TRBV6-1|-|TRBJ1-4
TGTGCCAGCAGTGGAACGAGCTTCCTTGCAACTAATGAAAAACTGTTTTTT
CASSGTSFLATNEKLFF
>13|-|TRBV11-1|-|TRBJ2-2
TGTGCCAGCAGTAACAGGCGAGGCGGGGAGCTGTTTTTT
CASSNRRGGELFF
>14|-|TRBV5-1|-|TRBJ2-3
TGCGCCAGCAGGGCAGGGTTCGGTGCAGATACGCAGTATTTT
CASRAGFGADTQYF
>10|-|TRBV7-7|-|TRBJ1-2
TGTGCCAGCAGCTCGGGGGGCTACACCTTC
CASSSGGYTF
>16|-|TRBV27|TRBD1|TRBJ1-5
TGTGCCAGCAGTCCCCGGACAGGTCAGGGGAATCAGCCCCAGCATTTT
CASSPRTGQGNQPQHF
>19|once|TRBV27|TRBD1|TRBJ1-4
TGTGCCAGCAGTTTATCTTATGCTGACAGGGGGCCCACTAATGAAAAACTGTTTTTT
CASSLSYADRGPTNEKLFF
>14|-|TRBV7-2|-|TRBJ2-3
TGTGCCAGCCGAGTTGCTTCAGGGACAGATACGCAGTATTTT
CASRVASGTDTQYF
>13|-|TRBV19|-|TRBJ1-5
TGTGCCAGTAGTCCCCAGGGATATCAGCCCCAGCATTTT
CASSPQGYQPQHF
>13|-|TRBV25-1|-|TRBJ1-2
TGTGCCAGCAGTGAATATAGGGAGTTTGGCTACACCTTC
CASSEYREFGYTF
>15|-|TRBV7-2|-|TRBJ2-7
TGTGCCAGCAGCTTAGGGCAGGGGACCTCCTACGAGCAGTACTTC
CASSLGQGTSYEQYF
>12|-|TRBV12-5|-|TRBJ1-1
TGTGCTAGTGGAGTTTGGGGGGGTGAAGCTTTCTTT
CASGVWGGEAFF
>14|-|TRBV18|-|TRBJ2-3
TGTGCCAGCTCACCAGTTCCAACCCGGGATACGCAGTATTTT
CASSPVPTRDTQYF
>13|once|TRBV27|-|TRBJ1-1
TGTGCCAGCAGTTTAAACAGGAACACTGAAGCTTTCTTT
CASSLNRNTEAFF
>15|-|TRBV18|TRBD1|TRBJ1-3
TGTGCCAGCTCACGGGGACAGAGCTCTGGAAACACCATATATTTT
CASSRGQSSGNTIYF
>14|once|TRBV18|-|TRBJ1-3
TGTGCCAGCTCACCCCCCGTCCTTGGAAACACCATATATTTT
CASSPPVLGNTIYF
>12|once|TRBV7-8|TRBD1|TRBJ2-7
TGTGCCAGCAGCGGACAGGGTGGGGTCTGGTACTTC
CASSGQGGVWYF
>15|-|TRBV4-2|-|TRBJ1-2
TGTGCCAGCAGCCAAACACCACAGGTTCACTATGGCTACACCTTC
CASSQTPQVHYGYTF
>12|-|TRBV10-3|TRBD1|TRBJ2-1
TGTGCCACCCGGGACAGGGGCAATGAGCAGTTCTTC
CATRDRGNEQFF
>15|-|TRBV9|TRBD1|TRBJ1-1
TGTGCCAGCAGCGTAGGGGACAGGGTAAAGGCTGAAGCTTTCTTT
CASSVGDRVKAEAFF
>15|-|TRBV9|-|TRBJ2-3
TGTGCCAGCAGCGGATTGTGGACTGGGTGGGGTACGCAGTATTTT
CASSGLWTGWGTQYF
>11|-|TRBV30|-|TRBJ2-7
TGTGCCTGGAAGCGGTCCTACGAGCAGTACTTC
CAWKRSYEQYF
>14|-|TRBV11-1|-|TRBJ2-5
TGTGCCAGCAGCTCCCGACAGATTCAAGAGACCCAGTACTTC
CASSSRQIQETQYF
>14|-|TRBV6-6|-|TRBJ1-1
TGTGCCAGCAGTTACTCTACAGGGAACACTGAAGCTTTCTTT
CASSYSTGNTEAFF
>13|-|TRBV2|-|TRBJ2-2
TGTGCCAGCAGTGCTGCGGATACCGGGGAGCTGTTTTTT
CASSAADTGELFF
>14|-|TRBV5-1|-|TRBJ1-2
TGCGCCACCCCCGAGTTCAAGGAGCGATATGGCTACACCTTC
CATPEFKERYGYTF
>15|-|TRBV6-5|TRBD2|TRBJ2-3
TGTGCCAGCAACGGGCGGGGGTCAAGCACAGATACGCAGTATTTT
CASNGRGSSTDTQYF
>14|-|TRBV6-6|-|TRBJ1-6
TGTGCCAGCAGTTATTTTCGGGGATCCTCACCCCTCCACTTT
CASSYFRGSSPLHF
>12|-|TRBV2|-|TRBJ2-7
TGTGCCAGCACAGGCACAGCAGACGAGCAGTACTTC
CASTGTADEQYF
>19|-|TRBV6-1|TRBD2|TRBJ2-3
TGTGCCAGCAGTGCCCGACTAGCGGGGGGGCCATTTGACACAGATACGCAGTATTTT
CASSARLAGGPFDTDTQYF
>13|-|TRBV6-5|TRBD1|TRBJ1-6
TGTGCCAGCAGAGGGACAGGGCTTTCACCCCTCCACTTT
CASRGTGLSPLHF
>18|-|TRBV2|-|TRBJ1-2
TGTGCCAGCAGTGAAGCGCTTAGGTTTCAGGGAAGTGGCTATGGCTACACCTTC
CASSEALRFQGSGYGYTF
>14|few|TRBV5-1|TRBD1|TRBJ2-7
TGCGCCAGCAGCTTACAGGGGGATACCTACGAGCAGTACTTC
CASSLQGDTYEQYF
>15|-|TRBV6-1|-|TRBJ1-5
TGTGCCAGCAGTGACCCCGACAGAAGCAATCAGCCCCAGCATTTT
CASSDPDRSNQPQHF
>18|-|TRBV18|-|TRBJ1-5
TGTGCCAGCTCGCTGGGAGCAGGGGAGGGTGGTAGCAATCAGCCCCAGCATTTT
CASSLGAGEGGSNQPQHF
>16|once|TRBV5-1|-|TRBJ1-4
TGCGCCAGCAGCTCACCGCAGGGTCTTCCTAATGAAAAACTGTTTTTT
CASSSPQGLPNEKLFF
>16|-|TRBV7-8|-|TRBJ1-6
TGTGCCAGCAGCTTAGCGCAGGGACTTAATAATTCACCCCTCCACTTT
CASSLAQGLNNSPLHF